These T cell receptor beta chains were read from a single sample in a study of T cells in tuberculosis. The table came from immunoSEQ multiplex PCR; TCRdb's copy has only in-frame clones and leaves some out. Here the sample spans more than 30,000 clones, more than 75% being singletons. The specimen comprised PBMCs, sampled at tuberculosis diagnosis. The receptors originated from an adult with tuberculosis. The CDR3 runs from the conserved cysteine through the conserved F or W. The D gene is left open where the match is weak. Size tells how often a clone was seen (once, few, many) or the class of an expanded clone, and some rows leave it out.

CDR3 protein: CASSISAQETQYF
CDR3 DNA: TGCGCCAGCAGCATTAGCGCTCAAGAGACCCAGTACTTC
J gene: TRBJ2-5
V gene: TRBV5-1
clone size: NA
D gene: NA

CDR3 protein: CASSFGYGANVLTF
CDR3 DNA: TGTGCCAGCAGTTTCGGGTATGGGGCCAACGTCCTGACTTTC
J gene: TRBJ2-6
V gene: TRBV27
clone size: NA
D gene: NA

CDR3 protein: CASKAGPLYNEQFF
CDR3 DNA: TGTGCCAGCAAGGCGGGGCCACTATACAATGAGCAGTTCTTC
J gene: TRBJ2-1
V gene: TRBV2
clone size: once
D gene: NA

CDR3 protein: CASSLGWRGTEAFF
CDR3 DNA: TGTGCCAGCAGCTTAGGTTGGAGGGGTACTGAAGCTTTCTTT
J gene: TRBJ1-1
V gene: TRBV11-3
clone size: NA
D gene: NA

CDR3 protein: CATSMGGQQETQYF
CDR3 DNA: TGTGCCACCAGCATGGGCGGACAACAAGAGACCCAGTACTTC
J gene: TRBJ2-5
V gene: TRBV15
clone size: NA
D gene: NA

CDR3 protein: CASSLKGAGELFF
CDR3 DNA: TGTGCCAGCAGCTTAAAGGGGGCCGGGGAGCTGTTTTTT
J gene: TRBJ2-2
V gene: TRBV7-3
clone size: NA
D gene: NA

CDR3 protein: CASQRGIQNTGELFF
CDR3 DNA: TGTGCCAGCCAGCGTGGCATCCAGAACACCGGGGAGCTGTTTTTT
J gene: TRBJ2-2
V gene: TRBV5-8
clone size: NA
D gene: NA

CDR3 protein: CASSLGRATNEKLFF
CDR3 DNA: TGCGCCAGCAGCTTGGGGCGGGCAACTAATGAAAAACTGTTTTTT
J gene: TRBJ1-4
V gene: TRBV5-1
clone size: NA
D gene: NA

CDR3 protein: CASLFAGGPSNEQFF
CDR3 DNA: TGTGCCAGCCTTTTCGCGGGAGGGCCTAGCAATGAGCAGTTCTTC
J gene: TRBJ2-1
V gene: TRBV6-1
clone size: NA
D gene: TRBD2

CDR3 protein: CASSPGQQETQYF
CDR3 DNA: TGTGCCAGCTCACCGGGACAACAAGAGACCCAGTACTTC
J gene: TRBJ2-5
V gene: TRBV18
clone size: NA
D gene: NA

CDR3 protein: CASSHSRGGGYTDTQYF
CDR3 DNA: TGCGCCAGCAGCCACTCTCGAGGGGGGGGTTACACAGATACGCAGTATTTT
J gene: TRBJ2-3
V gene: TRBV4-1
clone size: NA
D gene: NA

CDR3 protein: CASSLGGAQGETGELFF
CDR3 DNA: TGTGCCAGCAGCTTGGGAGGGGCCCAAGGGGAAACCGGGGAGCTGTTTTTT
J gene: TRBJ2-2
V gene: TRBV11-3
clone size: NA
D gene: TRBD2

CDR3 protein: CASSERTSSTGELFF
CDR3 DNA: TGTGCCAGCAGTGAACGGACTAGTAGCACCGGGGAGCTGTTTTTT
J gene: TRBJ2-2
V gene: TRBV2
clone size: NA
D gene: TRBD2

CDR3 protein: CASSHPCGWYNSPLHF
CDR3 DNA: TGTGCCAGCAGCCACCCCTGCGGTTGGTATAATTCACCCCTCCACTTT
J gene: TRBJ1-6
V gene: TRBV12-1
clone size: NA
D gene: NA

CDR3 protein: CASSPRSGGELFF
CDR3 DNA: TGTGCCAGCAGTCCTCGGTCTGGCGGGGAGCTGTTTTTT
J gene: TRBJ2-2
V gene: TRBV11-2
clone size: NA
D gene: NA

CDR3 protein: CASSLATGTSGSYEQYF
CDR3 DNA: TGTGCCAGCAGCTTAGCAACCGGGACTAGCGGCTCCTACGAGCAGTACTTC
J gene: TRBJ2-7
V gene: TRBV11-2
clone size: medium-sized
D gene: TRBD2

CDR3 protein: CASSLGLGPAYVNEQFF
CDR3 DNA: TGTGCCAGCAGCTTAGGACTAGGCCCGGCGTATGTCAATGAGCAGTTCTTC
J gene: TRBJ2-1
V gene: TRBV13
clone size: NA
D gene: NA

CDR3 protein: CASSIGAGDGAYEQYF
CDR3 DNA: TGTGCCAGTAGTATAGGTGCAGGGGATGGGGCATACGAGCAGTACTTC
J gene: TRBJ2-7
V gene: TRBV19
clone size: NA
D gene: NA

CDR3 protein: CASSVGQVRGPQHF
CDR3 DNA: TGTGCCAGTAGTGTCGGACAGGTTAGGGGTCCCCAGCATTTT
J gene: TRBJ1-5
V gene: TRBV19
clone size: NA
D gene: TRBD1

CDR3 protein: CASRGDRGSEQYF
CDR3 DNA: TGTGCCAGTAGGGGGGACAGGGGGAGCGAGCAGTACTTC
J gene: TRBJ2-7
V gene: TRBV19
clone size: NA
D gene: TRBD1

CDR3 protein: CASSSIPGADGYTF
CDR3 DNA: TGTGCCAGCAGCTCTATCCCAGGGGCCGATGGCTACACCTTC
J gene: TRBJ1-2
V gene: TRBV5-5
clone size: NA
D gene: NA

CDR3 protein: CASSIDVSDGYTF
CDR3 DNA: TGTGCCAGTAGTATAGACGTCTCGGATGGCTACACCTTC
J gene: TRBJ1-2
V gene: TRBV19
clone size: NA
D gene: NA

CDR3 protein: CASSQERANSPLHF
CDR3 DNA: TGCGCCAGCAGCCAAGAACGTGCGAATTCACCCCTCCACTTT
J gene: TRBJ1-6
V gene: TRBV4-1
clone size: once
D gene: NA

CDR3 protein: CASGGRQETQYF
CDR3 DNA: TGTGCCAGCGGTGGGAGGCAAGAGACCCAGTACTTC
J gene: TRBJ2-5
V gene: TRBV6-6
clone size: NA
D gene: NA

CDR3 protein: CASGLVLSQGAQPQHF
CDR3 DNA: TGTGCTAGTGGTTTGGTACTTTCGCAGGGGGCTCAGCCCCAGCATTTT
J gene: TRBJ1-5
V gene: TRBV12-5
clone size: NA
D gene: TRBD1

CDR3 protein: CAWTWTGTTEAFF
CDR3 DNA: TGTGCCTGGACGTGGACAGGGACTACTGAAGCTTTCTTT
J gene: TRBJ1-1
V gene: TRBV30
clone size: NA
D gene: TRBD1

CDR3 protein: CASSHQGLARYGEQFF
CDR3 DNA: TGTGCCAGTAGTCACCAGGGACTAGCAAGGTACGGTGAGCAGTTCTTC
J gene: TRBJ2-1
V gene: TRBV19
clone size: NA
D gene: TRBD2

CDR3 protein: CASSSEPGVGYGYTF
CDR3 DNA: TGCGCCAGCAGCTCAGAGCCGGGGGTAGGCTATGGCTACACCTTC
J gene: TRBJ1-2
V gene: TRBV5-1
clone size: NA
D gene: NA

CDR3 protein: CASKFRLAGGDTQYF
CDR3 DNA: TGTGCCAGCAAATTCCGACTAGCGGGGGGAGATACGCAGTATTTT
J gene: TRBJ2-3
V gene: TRBV27
clone size: NA
D gene: TRBD2

CDR3 protein: CASSPTTGSYNEQFF
CDR3 DNA: TGCGCCAGCAGCCCGACCACGGGTTCCTACAATGAGCAGTTCTTC
J gene: TRBJ2-1
V gene: TRBV5-1
clone size: NA
D gene: NA

CDR3 protein: CASSLDLGVTKNIQYF
CDR3 DNA: TGTGCCAGCAGCTTAGATCTAGGAGTTACCAAAAACATTCAGTACTTC
J gene: TRBJ2-4
V gene: TRBV11-2
clone size: NA
D gene: NA

CDR3 protein: CASSTQNTEAFF
CDR3 DNA: TGTGCCAGTAGTACACAGAACACTGAAGCTTTCTTT
J gene: TRBJ1-1
V gene: TRBV19
clone size: NA
D gene: NA

CDR3 protein: CASSLAVSYEQYF
CDR3 DNA: TGCGCCAGCAGCTTGGCCGTCTCCTACGAGCAGTACTTC
J gene: TRBJ2-7
V gene: TRBV5-1
clone size: few
D gene: NA

CDR3 protein: CASSPTRTSGSSEQYF
CDR3 DNA: TGTGCCAGCTCACCAACCAGGACTAGCGGGAGCTCCGAGCAGTACTTC
J gene: TRBJ2-7
V gene: TRBV18
clone size: NA
D gene: TRBD2

CDR3 protein: CASSRGKFEKLFF
CDR3 DNA: TGTGCCAGCAGTAGAGGGAAGTTCGAAAAACTGTTTTTT
J gene: TRBJ1-4
V gene: TRBV6-1
clone size: NA
D gene: NA

CDR3 protein: CASSGDLGHYNEQFF
CDR3 DNA: TGTGCCAGCAGCGGCGACCTAGGACACTACAATGAGCAGTTCTTC
J gene: TRBJ2-1
V gene: TRBV9
clone size: NA
D gene: NA

CDR3 protein: CASSETGLAATQYF
CDR3 DNA: TGTGCCAGCAGTGAAACGGGACTAGCCGCTACGCAGTATTTT
J gene: TRBJ2-3
V gene: TRBV6-4
clone size: NA
D gene: TRBD2

CDR3 protein: CASSLGRVAEQFF
CDR3 DNA: TGTGCCAGCAGCTTAGGCAGGGTGGCCGAGCAGTTCTTC
J gene: TRBJ2-1
V gene: TRBV11-3
clone size: NA
D gene: NA

CDR3 protein: CSARLGRGYTF
CDR3 DNA: TGCAGTGCTAGGCTGGGCCGGGGCTACACCTTC
J gene: TRBJ1-2
V gene: TRBV20-1
clone size: NA
D gene: NA

CDR3 protein: CASSPPDRAYGYTF
CDR3 DNA: TGTGCCAGCTCACCACCGGACAGGGCATATGGCTACACCTTC
J gene: TRBJ1-2
V gene: TRBV18
clone size: NA
D gene: TRBD1

CDR3 protein: CASSWGDEQFF
CDR3 DNA: TGTGCCAGCAGCTGGGGGGATGAGCAGTTCTTC
J gene: TRBJ2-1
V gene: TRBV11-2
clone size: NA
D gene: NA

CDR3 protein: CASSKDRTRNTEAFF
CDR3 DNA: TGTGCCAGCAGCAAAGACAGGACAAGGAACACTGAAGCTTTCTTT
J gene: TRBJ1-1
V gene: TRBV21-1
clone size: NA
D gene: NA

CDR3 protein: CASSVGSGVGNTIYF
CDR3 DNA: TGTGCCAGCAGCGTAGGATCAGGGGTTGGAAACACCATATATTTT
J gene: TRBJ1-3
V gene: TRBV9
clone size: NA
D gene: NA